This TCR beta chain was profiled in a study of PD-1 blockade in mismatch repair-deficient tumors (TCRdb year 2017). As for the study more broadly: Between September 2013 and late 2016, some 92 consecutive patients with over ten mismatch repair-deficient cancer types, all previously treated and progressing, were enrolled in the trial. Deep sequencing of TCR CDR3 regions was used to track tumor-associated T cell clones in peripheral blood of patients responding to PD-1 blockade.

The time point label, as the study defines it: roughly eleven-day in vitro stimulation with candidate neoantigen peptide 5. For every enrolled patient, mismatch repair deficiency was confirmed by either polymerase chain reaction or immunohistochemistry. A few patients who responded to pembrolizumab therapy underwent TCR sequencing. Several ELISpot-reactive candidate neoantigen peptides were each used in a roughly 10-day in vitro stimulation before TCR sequencing. As the baseline for calculating clone fold-changes, a control culture with no peptide was run in an identical way. The phase II trial prospectively evaluated PD-1 blockade with pembrolizumab in advanced mismatch repair-deficient cancers, independent of tissue of origin. The study at large found these results: Three of seven peptides elicited clonal expansion, yielding about 140 unique blood TCRs, about 7 also found in tumor; all positive peptides derived from frameshift mutations. After pembrolizumab, tumor-resident clones, which were often undetectable in blood before treatment, expanded rapidly and then contracted, generally ahead of radiologic responses.

Germline trimming amounts to 7 bases on V and 1 base on J, with 2 as the count of junction bases outside the gene matches. CDR1 and CDR2 (MGHDK, SYGVNS) derive from the germline V gene. The CDR3, from cysteine to phenylalanine, totals 15 residues. The retained sequence is limited to the CDR3, 45 bases, with the frame set at the first base. Comment on this clone: What this receptor recognizes is not known. Per-nucleotide qualities are absent, and no much larger clonotype sits a single base away.

The method behind the library was the immunoSEQ multiplex PCR assay. In the original analysis: A clone was classified as neoantigen-specific if the clone expanded significantly in response to the relevant peptide and did not expand significantly in response to any other peptide tested. TCRdb provides this immuneACCESS table in a form limited to in-frame rearrangements. Some clones are lacking; in checked studies, under half of them reflect an unresolved V gene, and why the rest are absent is not known. V and J calls and clone size are given by that table; D and trimming were obtained from the DNA. For this sample there are around 14,000 clones; about 84% appear just once. The top ten constitute 10% to 11% of the sample.

Specimen: cells cultured in vitro, collected from a patient treated with pembrolizumab. This receptor was obtained from an adult with mismatch repair-deficient cancer. This chain is built from TRBV25-1 and TRBJ2-2; TRBD1 agrees with 11 junctional bases. The CDR3 corresponds to CASTGQGVNTGELFF. The nucleotides read TGTGCCAGCACGGGACAGGGGGTGAACACCGGGGAGCTGTTTTTT.